Following are 16 T cell receptor beta chains from one sample sequenced in a study of shared clonotypes between healthy human individuals. Profiling relied on immunoSEQ multiplex PCR, and the TCRdb table lists in-frame clones only, not all of them. This table has millions of clones, approximately 94% appearing once. The specimen sequenced was naive CD4+ T cells sorted from blood. Subset reported: CD45RA+ positively selected. All receptors derive from a young man in good health.

The chain carries TRBV18 and TRBJ1-2, with a tentative D call TRBD1 (5 bases). The CDR3 has 13 amino acids. From germline, CDR1 is KGHSH and CDR2 LQKENI. V was clipped by 1 base and J by 8 bases, with 11 bases between them. In nucleotides, the CDR3 is TGTGCCAGCTCACCACTTTGGGGGGAAGGCTACACCTTC. Translation gives CASSPLWGEGYTF. Filled out from reference TRBV18 and TRBJ1-2, the complete variable domain reads NAGVMQNPRHLVRRRGQEARLRCSPMKGHSHVYWYRQLPEEGLKFMVYLQKENIIDESGMPKERFSAEFPKEGPSILRIQQVVRGDSAAYFCASSPLWGEGYTFGSGTRLTVV.

The chain is built from TRBV4-3 and TRBJ2-7, with 8 bases lining up with TRBD2. This CDR3 contains 16 residues. V lost 3 bases and J lost 2; bases outside the gene matches: 9. Germline V gene sequence: CDR1 LGHNA, CDR2 YSLEER. CDR3 residues: CASSHRAGRATYEQYF. The CDR3 DNA reads as TGCGCCAGCAGCCATCGAGCCGGGAGGGCGACCTACGAGCAGTACTTC.

Here the CDR3 DNA reads TGTGCCAGCAGCAAATCCCCCCGGCGGGGCGAGAACACTGAAGCTTTCTTT. Residues: CASSKSPRRGENTEAFF. The chain is built from TRBV21-1 and TRBJ1-1. TRBV21-1 is described as a pseudogene. This CDR3 is 17 amino acids long.

The rearrangement uses TRBV21-1 and TRBJ2-3; TRBD1 reflects the table's D call only, with no check against the DNA. TRBV21-1 constitutes a pseudogene. The length of the CDR3 is 15 residues. This CDR3 reads CASSSRTGSTDTQYF. CDR3 coding DNA: TGTGCCAGCAGCTCCCGGACAGGGTCCACAGATACGCAGTATTTT.

The chain links TRBV9 to TRBJ2-3, with D possibly TRBD2 on 5 matching bases. The V end was cut by 4 bases, the J end by 3 bases, with 15 bases between. Per the germline V gene, CDR1 is SGDLS and CDR2 is YYNGEE. CDR3 length: 15 residues. The DNA of the CDR3 is TGTGCCAGCAGCCAAGAGGGAGTACGGACAGATACGCAGTATTTT. It is translated as CASSQEGVRTDTQYF.

This chain links TRBV6-6 with TRBJ2-7; D might be TRBD1 (6 bases). In germline, CDR1 is MNHNY, CDR2 SVGAGI (reference sequence). The CDR3 covers 14 residues. With 7 bases removed from V and 5 bases from J, the gap between germline ends came to 18 bases. DNA of the CDR3: TGTGCCAGCACCCCGGGGACAAGACAGAACGAGCAGTACTTC. It is translated as CASTPGTRQNEQYF.

The gene calls are TRBV7-2 and TRBJ2-7, with unresolved D. This CDR3 region has 17 residues. Germline-derived CDR1 and CDR2 are SGHTA and FQGNSA. V lost 1 base and J 0 bases, leaving 16 bases between the germline ends. CDR3 residues: CASSLEGSTTYSYEQYF. The DNA for the CDR3 is TGTGCCAGCAGCTTAGAGGGTTCGACAACCTACTCCTACGAGCAGTACTTC.

This clone was observed once. This chain joins TRBV6-5 and TRBJ2-7; D gene ambiguous. Germline V CDR1 and CDR2: MNHEY, SVGAGI. The V end lost 0 bases, the J end lost 3 bases, and 12 bases lay between the germline ends. CDR3 size: 15 residues. CDR3 protein: CASSYSFLDLYEQYF. The CDR3 DNA reads TGTGCCAGCAGTTACTCCTTTCTAGACCTCTACGAGCAGTACTTC.

As concerns this clone: In the same sample, other DNA sequences code for this CDR3. The chain recombines TRBV10-1 with TRBJ2-5, with D unclear. This CDR3 is built from 14 residues. CDR1 and CDR2 (germline): WNHNN, SYGVQD (reference sequence). Trimming pared 3 bases from V and 1 base from J, leaving 9 bases between. For the CDR3, the DNA is TGCGCCAGCAGTGACGGCGGTTCCCAAGAGACCCAGTACTTC. Amino acid sequence: CASSDGGSQETQYF.

The chain combines TRBV5-5 with TRBJ2-7, with D possibly matching TRBD1 (6 bases). There are 16 residues in the CDR3. The V gene's germline CDR1 is SGHKS and CDR2 YYEKEE (reference sequence). Trimming removed 0 bases from V and 2 bases from J, with 15 bases in between. CDR3 DNA: TGTGCCAGCAGCTTGGCCCAGGGGTCGAGGGCCTACGAGCAGTACTTC. Translating it yields CASSLAQGSRAYEQYF. The complete variable domain, with remaining parts taken from reference TRBV5-5 and TRBJ2-7, reads DAGVTQSPTHLIKTRGQQVTLRCSPISGHKSVSWYQQVLGQGPQFIFQYYEKEERGRGNFPDRFSARQFPNYSSELNVNALLLGDSALYLCASSLAQGSRAYEQYFGPGTRLTVT.

The rearrangement joins TRBV11-2 to TRBJ1-4; D gene uncertain. The CDR3 is 14 amino acids. With 6 bases removed from V and 5 bases from J, the gap between germline ends came to 13 bases. Germline CDR1 and CDR2: SGHAT and FQNNGV. The CDR3 reads CASSSQATNEKLFF. The DNA of the CDR3 is TGTGCCAGCAGTTCTCAAGCTACGAATGAAAAACTGTTTTTT. Full variable domain (outside the CDR3, taken from reference TRBV11-2 and TRBJ1-4): EAGVAQSPRYKIIEKRQSVAFWCNPISGHATLYWYQQILGQGPKLLIQFQNNGVVDDSQLPKDRFSAERLKGVDSTLKIQPAKLEDSAVYLCASSSQATNEKLFFGSGTQLSVL.

The chain employs TRBV18 and TRBJ2-7, with D tentatively TRBD2 (6 bases). The CDR3 is made up of 15 amino acids. Germline CDR1 KGHSH, CDR2 LQKENI. Trimming removed 0 bases at V and 0 bases at J, with 9 bases between. The CDR3 DNA sequence: TGTGCCAGCTCACCACCCGGGAGTCTCTCCTACGAGCAGTACTTC. Its protein product is CASSPPGSLSYEQYF.

This clone showed up just a few times. CDR3 sequence: CAWSYGQPANYGYTF. For the CDR3, the DNA is TGTGCCTGGAGCTATGGACAACCAGCTAACTATGGCTACACCTTC. This chain connects TRBV30 to TRBJ1-2; weak D call: TRBD1 (5 bases). V was clipped by 3 bases and J by 0 bases, with 14 bases between them. The CDR3 contains 15 residues. Germline V gene data show CDR1 as GTSNPN and CDR2 as SVGIG (reference sequence).

CDR3 loop: CASSRGLSGGAGETQYF. As DNA, the CDR3 is TGTGCCAGCAGCCGCGGGTTGAGCGGGGGGGCCGGTGAGACCCAGTACTTC. The chain recombines TRBV5-4 with TRBJ2-5, with 10 bases aligning to TRBD2. Germline V CDR1 and CDR2: SGHNT, YYREEE (reference sequence). The CDR3 runs to 17 residues. Trimming cost V 4 bases and J 5 bases; bases outside gene matches: 14.

V usage is TRBV11-2 and J usage is TRBJ1-4; D call uncertain. V shed 4 bases and J shed 5 bases, with 14 bases lying between them. Per the germline V gene, CDR1 is SGHAT and CDR2 is FQNNGV. This CDR3 is 15 amino acids long. The CDR3: CASSSRPIGNEKLFF. Written as DNA, the CDR3 is TGTGCCAGCAGCTCGCGACCAATTGGAAATGAAAAACTGTTTTTT.

V and J are TRBV30 and TRBJ2-2; 7 bases match TRBD1. After removal of 5 bases from V and 5 bases from J, the junction contained 8 bases not matched to a gene. This CDR3 has 14 residues. The germline gives CDR1 GTSNPN, CDR2 SVGIG (reference sequence). This chain's CDR3 is CAWRMTGKTGELFF. CDR3 nucleotide sequence: TGTGCCTGGCGTATGACAGGGAAAACCGGGGAGCTGTTTTTT.